The sequence of this T cell receptor (beta chain) was determined in a study of cytomegalovirus exposure and HLA in healthy donors. It was with 60 Vbeta and 13 Jbeta primers that the PCR ran. The table came from immunoSEQ multiplex PCR; TCRdb's copy has only in-frame clones and leaves some out. Of roughly 160,000 clones detected, about 80% appear once; the ten largest clones hold under 6%. The CDR3 contains 13 residues. The V gene end was trimmed by 11 bases and the J gene end by 5 bases; junction bases not matched to a gene: 10. Germline loops: CDR1 SNHLY, CDR2 FYNNEI. The chain joins TRBV2 to TRBJ2-5, with 8 bases aligning to TRBD2. Sequencing was carried out using PBMCs. This clonotype was obtained from a man aged 30 to 45 in good health and CMV-seronegative. CDR3 residues: CADEGTGGETQYF. The CDR3, as DNA: TGTGCCGACGAGGGGACGGGAGGGGAGACCCAGTACTTC.